One sample yielded the 8 T cell receptor beta chains listed below, sequenced in a study of shared clonotypes between healthy human individuals. The data were produced by immunoSEQ multiplex PCR, yet TCRdb's version contains in-frame clones alone and is incomplete. The sample consists of 100,000 to 120,000 clones, approximately 70% of them appearing once. The source material was memory CD8+ T cells sorted from blood. This sample's subset: CD45RO+ cells pooled with CCR7-negative TemRA cells. The receptors derive from a woman under 40 in good health.

The gene calls are TRBV2 and TRBJ2-3; TRBD2 agrees at 9 bases. Germline lookup yields CDR1 SNHLY and CDR2 FYNNEI. The CDR3 extends over 16 amino acids. Trimming cost V 5 bases and J 2 bases; bases outside gene matches: 8. CDR3 in DNA: TGTGCCAGCAGTCCGCAACTAGCGGGCGTCACAGATACGCAGTATTTT. Translating it yields CASSPQLAGVTDTQYF.

This rearrangement joins TRBV28 to TRBJ2-5; D gene uncertain. Trimming removed 5 bases at V and 2 bases at J, with 12 bases between. There are 14 residues in the CDR3. Germline loops: CDR1 MDHEN, CDR2 SYDVKM. The CDR3 sequence: CASSPRLRQETQYF. As DNA, the CDR3 is TGTGCCAGCAGTCCCCGACTCCGACAAGAGACCCAGTACTTC.

This sequence joins TRBV6-4 and TRBJ2-3; 9 nucleotides align to TRBD1. The V and J ends lost 10 bases and 1 base, in that order; junction bases with no gene match: 6. Germline V gene data show CDR1 as MRHNA and CDR2 as SNTAGT. The CDR3 has 14 amino acids. Here the CDR3 DNA reads TGTGCCACCGCCCGGACAGGGGGCACAGATACGCAGTATTTT. This gives the protein CATARTGGTDTQYF.

The chain's CDR3 is CASSLEMYYEQYF. CDR3 in DNA: TGTGCCAGCAGCTTAGAGATGTACTACGAGCAGTACTTC. The chain joins TRBV7-6 to TRBJ2-7; no clear D. Looked up from germline, CDR1 is SGHVS and CDR2 is FNYEAQ. The CDR3 loop spans 13 amino acids. The V and J ends lost 1 base and 3 bases respectively, with 7 bases between them.

The gene calls are TRBV6-5 and TRBJ2-1, with 11 bases aligning to TRBD2. Trimming at V came to 5 bases and at J to 8 bases, leaving 8 bases not matched to a gene. The CDR3 totals 15 residues. CDR1 MNHEY and CDR2 SVGAGI come from the germline V gene. The CDR3 nucleotides read TGTGCCAGCAGTCCTACTAGCGGGAGCCTGTATGAGCAGTTCTTC. Translating gives CASSPTSGSLYEQFF.

This clone was seen a few times. The chain is built from TRBV20-1 and TRBJ2-5; a possible D gene is TRBD2 (5 bases). This CDR3 contains 11 residues. V lost 6 bases and J lost 11, with 16 bases in between. Per the germline V gene, CDR1 is DFQATT and CDR2 is SNEGSKA (reference sequence). The CDR3 coding sequence is TGCAGTGCCTCCGTCGGTGGCGGGCAGTACTTC. This sequence encodes CSASVGGGQYF.

In DNA form, the CDR3 reads TGTGCCAGCAGCGCAGCCGATATTAAACAGGGGGCGGTGGCTGAAGCTTTCTTT. Translation gives CASSAADIKQGAVAEAFF. This chain joins TRBV9 and TRBJ1-1, with 9 bases lining up with TRBD1. The germline V gene encodes CDR1 SGDLS and CDR2 YYNGEE. The CDR3 is 18 amino acids. V was clipped by 3 bases and J by 6 bases; unmatched bases: 18.

This clone was counted ten times or more. The CDR3 loop is CASSPDLYSNQPQHF. CDR3 in DNA: TGTGCCAGCAGTCCGGACTTGTATAGCAATCAGCCCCAGCATTTT. This rearrangement joins TRBV7-9 to TRBJ1-5, with D uncertain. The CDR3 is 15 amino acids. Germline V gene sequence: CDR1 SEHNR, CDR2 FQNEAQ (reference sequence). V gave up 6 bases and J gave up 0 bases, with 12 bases separating them.